What follows is one TCR beta chain and its context. The sample originates from a study of radiation and T cells in renal cell carcinoma. Produced via immunoSEQ multiplex PCR; TCRdb's table is partial and in-frame only. The sample lists around 45,000 clones, 65% to 85% occurring once. The CDR3 extends over 15 amino acids. V lost 5 bases to trimming and J lost 6 bases; unmatched junction nucleotides: 10. Germline lookup yields CDR1 SEHNR and CDR2 FQNEAQ (reference sequence). Time point meaning: blood 4 weeks post-SBRT, at nephrectomy. As for treatment: 15 Gy SBRT to primary tumor, nephrectomy 4 weeks later. Nephrectomy followed 15 Gy stereotactic body radiation by 4 weeks.

The sample was blood, taken from a patient whose treatment included radiotherapy and nephrectomy. This chain joins TRBV7-9 and TRBJ1-5; 7 nucleotides agree with TRBD1. The TCR was taken from a woman in her seventies with renal cell carcinoma. The CDR3 DNA sequence: TGTGCCAGCAGCCCATTGACAGGGCCCGGTCAGCCCCAGCATTTT. Protein: CASSPLTGPGQPQHF.